This T cell receptor (beta chain) was profiled in a study of early T cells in non-severe SARS-CoV-2 infection. Study information: Chains stayed unpaired after sequencing of bulk RNA from unsorted whole blood.

The germline CDR1 and CDR2 sequences are ENHRY and SYGVKD. Trimming pared 5 bases from V and 2 bases from J, leaving 3 bases between. CDR3 size: 11 residues. Many counts were recorded for this clonotype. TCRdb reprocessed the 5' RACE reads via MiXCR and lists one record per CDR3 protein. The sample includes under 80,000 distinct CDR3 sequences, around 10% seen only once; the top ten take 3.5% to 4.5%. The source material was whole blood. This TCR derives from an adult who was a healthcare worker with PCR-confirmed SARS-CoV-2 infection or an uninfected control (not recorded which). V usage is TRBV10-3 and J usage is TRBJ2-5; D uncertain. CDR3 nucleotide sequence: TGTGCCATCAGTCAGCAAGAGACCCAGTACTTC. Residues: CAISQQETQYF.